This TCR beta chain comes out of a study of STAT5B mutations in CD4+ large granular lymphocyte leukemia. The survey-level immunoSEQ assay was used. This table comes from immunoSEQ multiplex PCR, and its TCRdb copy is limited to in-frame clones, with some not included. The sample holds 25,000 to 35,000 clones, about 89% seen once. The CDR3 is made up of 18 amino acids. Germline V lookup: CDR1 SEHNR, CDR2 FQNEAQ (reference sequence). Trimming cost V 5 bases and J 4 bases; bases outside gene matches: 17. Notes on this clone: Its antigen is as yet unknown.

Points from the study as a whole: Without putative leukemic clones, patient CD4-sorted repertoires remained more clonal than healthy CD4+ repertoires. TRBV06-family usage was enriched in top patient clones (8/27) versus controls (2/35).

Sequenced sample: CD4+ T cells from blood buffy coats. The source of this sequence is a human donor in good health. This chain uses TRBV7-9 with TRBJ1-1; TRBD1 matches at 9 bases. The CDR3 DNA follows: TGTGCCAGCAGCATCGGCCCGGGACAGGGCGGAATAGGCACTGAAGCTTTCTTT. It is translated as CASSIGPGQGGIGTEAFF. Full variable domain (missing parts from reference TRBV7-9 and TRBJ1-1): DTGVSQNPRHKITKRGQNVTFRCDPISEHNRLYWYRQTLGQGPEFLTYFQNEAQLEKSRLLSDRFSAERPKGSFSTLEIQRTEQGDSAMYLCASSIGPGQGGIGTEAFFGQGTRLTVV.